This is a list of T cell receptor beta chains from one sample in a study of T cells in localized non-small cell lung cancer. Only in-frame clones appear in the TCRdb table, and some are missing; sequencing was by immunoSEQ multiplex PCR. The data contain tens of thousands of clones, approximately 84% of them singletons. The sample was peripheral blood, taken before any cancer treatment. Every receptor here comes from a female donor aged 60 or older with stage I lung adenocarcinoma. Each CDR3 is given with its conserved first and last residue. The D gene is left open where the match is weak. Where a row states a size, it is once, few, many or the class of an expanded clone; other rows omit it.

cdr3_nt: TGTGCCAGCAGGGGGACTTACCAAGAGACCCAGTACTTC
cdr3_aa: CASRGTYQETQYF
d_call: .
v_call: TRBV27
j_call: TRBJ2-5
clone_size: .

cdr3_nt: TGCAGCGTTGAAGGGGAATACGGGACAGGGCTCCAAGAGACCCAGTACTTC
cdr3_aa: CSVEGEYGTGLQETQYF
d_call: TRBD1
v_call: TRBV29-1
j_call: TRBJ2-5
clone_size: .

cdr3_nt: TGTGCCAGTAGTCCCCGGCGGGATAGCAATCAGCCCCAGCATTTT
cdr3_aa: CASSPRRDSNQPQHF
d_call: .
v_call: TRBV19
j_call: TRBJ1-5
clone_size: .

cdr3_nt: TGTGCCAGCAGCCTTGGTGCGCTAGCGGGCACCGGGGAGCTGTTTTTT
cdr3_aa: CASSLGALAGTGELFF
d_call: TRBD2
v_call: TRBV5-6
j_call: TRBJ2-2
clone_size: .

cdr3_nt: TGTGCCAGCAGCTTGTCGTCCGTCGAGCAGTACTTC
cdr3_aa: CASSLSSVEQYF
d_call: .
v_call: TRBV5-4
j_call: TRBJ2-7
clone_size: once

cdr3_nt: TGTGCCAGCAGCTTGATGACAGGGGGTGGCCTAGGGGGCTACACCTTC
cdr3_aa: CASSLMTGGGLGGYTF
d_call: TRBD1
v_call: TRBV5-8
j_call: TRBJ1-2
clone_size: once

cdr3_nt: TGTGCCAGTAGTATCGGACAGGGGGCGTATGCTTTCTTT
cdr3_aa: CASSIGQGAYAFF
d_call: TRBD1
v_call: TRBV19
j_call: TRBJ1-1
clone_size: .

cdr3_nt: TGTGCCAGTAGTCCCCGACGGCCCCAGGGGACTAATGAAAAACTGTTTTTT
cdr3_aa: CASSPRRPQGTNEKLFF
d_call: .
v_call: TRBV19
j_call: TRBJ1-4
clone_size: .

cdr3_nt: TGCAGCGTTGAAGACCGGGCAGGACTACAAGAGACCCAGTACTTC
cdr3_aa: CSVEDRAGLQETQYF
d_call: .
v_call: TRBV29-1
j_call: TRBJ2-5
clone_size: .

cdr3_nt: TGTGCCAGCAGCTTAGTGGCCAGGGGAGCTAACTATGGCTACACCTTC
cdr3_aa: CASSLVARGANYGYTF
d_call: .
v_call: TRBV7-2
j_call: TRBJ1-2
clone_size: .

cdr3_nt: TGTGCCAGAAGCTTGGACTCCACCGAGTCCTACGAGCAGTACTTC
cdr3_aa: CARSLDSTESYEQYF
d_call: .
v_call: TRBV5-3
j_call: TRBJ2-7
clone_size: .

cdr3_nt: TGTGCGTCCGGGGATTACACCGGGGAGCTGTTTTTT
cdr3_aa: CASGDYTGELFF
d_call: .
v_call: TRBV6-1
j_call: TRBJ2-2
clone_size: .

cdr3_nt: TGCGCCAGCAGTGAGTCTCAGGGCACTAACAATGAGCAGTTCTTC
cdr3_aa: CASSESQGTNNEQFF
d_call: .
v_call: TRBV10-1
j_call: TRBJ2-1
clone_size: .

cdr3_nt: TGTGCCAGCAGTGAAGAGGGGTTTCTAGCGGGAGGGGGAGAGACCCAGTACTTC
cdr3_aa: CASSEEGFLAGGGETQYF
d_call: TRBD2
v_call: TRBV2
j_call: TRBJ2-5
clone_size: .

cdr3_nt: TGCGCCAGCAGCCAAGAAACTAGCGGCGTCTACGAGCAGTACTTC
cdr3_aa: CASSQETSGVYEQYF
d_call: TRBD2
v_call: TRBV4-3
j_call: TRBJ2-7
clone_size: .

cdr3_nt: TGTGCCAGTAATTCGGGACTAGCGGGAGCCAATGAGCAGTTCTTC
cdr3_aa: CASNSGLAGANEQFF
d_call: TRBD2
v_call: TRBV19
j_call: TRBJ2-1
clone_size: .

cdr3_nt: TGTGCCAGTAGTACCAACACCGGGGAGCTGTTTTTT
cdr3_aa: CASSTNTGELFF
d_call: .
v_call: TRBV19
j_call: TRBJ2-2
clone_size: few

cdr3_nt: TGTGCCAGCACCTTCCAGGGGGCTGAAGCTTTCTTT
cdr3_aa: CASTFQGAEAFF
d_call: TRBD1
v_call: TRBV28
j_call: TRBJ1-1
clone_size: .

cdr3_nt: TGTGCCAGCAGCTTAGATCCAGTCCAGGGGCATCATTCACCCCTCCACTTT
cdr3_aa: CASSLDPVQGHHSPLHF
d_call: .
v_call: TRBV11-3
j_call: TRBJ1-6
clone_size: .